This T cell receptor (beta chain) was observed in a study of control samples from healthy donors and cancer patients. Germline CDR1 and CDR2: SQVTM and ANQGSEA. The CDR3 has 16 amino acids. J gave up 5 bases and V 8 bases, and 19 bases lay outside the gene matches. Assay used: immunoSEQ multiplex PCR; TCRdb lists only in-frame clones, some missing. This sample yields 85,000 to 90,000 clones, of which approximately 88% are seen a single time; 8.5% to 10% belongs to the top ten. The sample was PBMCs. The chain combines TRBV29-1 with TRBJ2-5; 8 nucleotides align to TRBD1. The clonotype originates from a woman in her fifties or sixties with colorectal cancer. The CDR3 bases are TGCAGCCCCGGCCCTGAGGACAGGGAGAGCAGGGAGACCCAGTACTTC. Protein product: CSPGPEDRESRETQYF.